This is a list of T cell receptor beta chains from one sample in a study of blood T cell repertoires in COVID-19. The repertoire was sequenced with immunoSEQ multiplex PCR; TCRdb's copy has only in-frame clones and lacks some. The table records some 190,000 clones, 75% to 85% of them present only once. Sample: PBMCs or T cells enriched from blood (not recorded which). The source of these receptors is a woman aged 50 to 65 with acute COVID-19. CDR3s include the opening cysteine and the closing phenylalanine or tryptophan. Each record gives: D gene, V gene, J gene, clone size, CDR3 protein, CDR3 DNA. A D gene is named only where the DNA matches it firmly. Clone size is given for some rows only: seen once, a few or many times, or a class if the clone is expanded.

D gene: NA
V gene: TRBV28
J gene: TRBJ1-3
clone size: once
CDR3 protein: CASTREGNTIYF
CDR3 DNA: TGTGCCAGCACCCGGGAAGGAAACACCATATATTTT

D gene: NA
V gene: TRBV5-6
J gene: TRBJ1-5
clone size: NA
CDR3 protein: CASSLTGNQPQHF
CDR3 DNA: TGTGCCAGCAGCTTGACAGGAAATCAGCCCCAGCATTTT

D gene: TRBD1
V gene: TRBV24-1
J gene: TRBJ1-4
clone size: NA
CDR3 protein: CATSESTTGEGAKLFF
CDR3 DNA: TGTGCCACCAGTGAGTCAACCACAGGGGAAGGAGCAAAACTGTTTTTT

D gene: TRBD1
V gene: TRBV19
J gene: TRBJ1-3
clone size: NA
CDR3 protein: CASSIGTGQTGNTIYF
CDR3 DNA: TGTGCCAGTAGTATAGGTACGGGACAGACTGGAAACACCATATATTTT

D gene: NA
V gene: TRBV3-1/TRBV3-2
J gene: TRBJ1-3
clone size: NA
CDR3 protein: CASSHGTGNTIYF
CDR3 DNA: TGTGCCAGCAGCCATGGGACAGGAAACACCATATATTTT

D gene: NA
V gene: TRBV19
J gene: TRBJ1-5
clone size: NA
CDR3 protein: CASTQIPTSYSNQPQHF
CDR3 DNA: TGTGCCAGTACTCAAATCCCGACAAGCTATAGCAATCAGCCCCAGCATTTT

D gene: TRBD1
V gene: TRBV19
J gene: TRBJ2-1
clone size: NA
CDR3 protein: CASSILRQGAYNEQFF
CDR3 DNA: TGTGCCAGTAGTATCTTGAGACAGGGGGCGTATAATGAGCAGTTCTTC

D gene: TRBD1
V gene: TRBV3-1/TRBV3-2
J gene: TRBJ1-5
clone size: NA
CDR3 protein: CASSRQGSVNQPQHF
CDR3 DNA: TGTGCCAGCAGCCGACAGGGTAGTGTCAATCAGCCCCAGCATTTT

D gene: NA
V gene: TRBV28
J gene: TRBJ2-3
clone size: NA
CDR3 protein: CASRTGQGLGGDSTDTQYF
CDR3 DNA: TGTGCCAGCAGGACAGGACAGGGCTTGGGGGGGGATAGCACAGATACGCAGTATTTT

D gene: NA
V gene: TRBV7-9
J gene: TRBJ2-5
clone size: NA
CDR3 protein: CASSLTGGTQYF
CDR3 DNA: TGTGCCAGCAGCTTGACGGGTGGGACCCAGTACTTC

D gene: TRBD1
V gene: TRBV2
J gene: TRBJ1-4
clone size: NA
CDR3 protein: CASSQGDRVNEKLFF
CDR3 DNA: TGTGCCAGCAGCCAAGGGGACAGGGTAAACGAAAAACTGTTTTTT

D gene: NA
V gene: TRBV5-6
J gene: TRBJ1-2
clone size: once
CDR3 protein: CASSLGSYGYTF
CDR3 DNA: TGTGCCAGCAGCTTGGGGAGCTATGGCTACACCTTC

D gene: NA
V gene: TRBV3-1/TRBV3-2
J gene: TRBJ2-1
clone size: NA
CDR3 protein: CASSQRTAPINEQFF
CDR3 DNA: TGTGCCAGCAGCCAGAGGACAGCTCCTATAAATGAGCAGTTCTTC

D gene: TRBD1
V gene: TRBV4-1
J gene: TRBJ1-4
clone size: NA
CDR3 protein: CASSPLGQGRDEKLFF
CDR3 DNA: TGCGCCAGCAGCCCCCTAGGACAGGGGCGAGATGAAAAACTGTTTTTT

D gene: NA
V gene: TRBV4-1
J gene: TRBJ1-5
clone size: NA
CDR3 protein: CASSPAGGSNQPQHF
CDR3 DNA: TGCGCCAGCAGCCCGGCAGGTGGGAGCAATCAGCCCCAGCATTTT

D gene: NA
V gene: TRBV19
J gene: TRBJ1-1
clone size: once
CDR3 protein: CASSLQGYGLNTEAFF
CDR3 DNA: TGTGCCAGTAGTTTACAGGGTTACGGGTTGAACACTGAAGCTTTCTTT

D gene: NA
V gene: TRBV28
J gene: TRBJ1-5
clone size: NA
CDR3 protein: CASSLGGNARNQPQHF
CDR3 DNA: TGTGCCAGCAGTTTAGGAGGAAACGCGCGAAATCAGCCCCAGCATTTT

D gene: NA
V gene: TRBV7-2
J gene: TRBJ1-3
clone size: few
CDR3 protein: CASSPWTQSSGNTIYF
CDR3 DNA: TGTGCCAGCAGCCCATGGACTCAGAGCTCTGGAAACACCATATATTTT

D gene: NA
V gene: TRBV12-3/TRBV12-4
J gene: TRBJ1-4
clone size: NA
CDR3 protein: CASTPQEYEKLFF
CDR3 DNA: TGTGCCAGCACCCCACAGGAATACGAAAAACTGTTTTTT

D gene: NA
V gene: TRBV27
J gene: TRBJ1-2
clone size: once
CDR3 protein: CASSFVDSNYGYTF
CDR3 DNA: TGTGCCAGCAGTTTCGTCGACAGTAACTATGGCTACACCTTC

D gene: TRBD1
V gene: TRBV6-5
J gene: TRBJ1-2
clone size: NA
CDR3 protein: CASSYGTGGNYGYTF
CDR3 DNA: TGTGCCAGCAGTTATGGGACAGGGGGGAACTATGGCTACACCTTC

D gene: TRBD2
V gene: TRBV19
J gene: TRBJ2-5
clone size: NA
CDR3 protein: CASSLTSGGVGETQYF
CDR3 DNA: TGTGCCAGTAGTCTAACTAGCGGGGGGGTAGGGGAGACCCAGTACTTC

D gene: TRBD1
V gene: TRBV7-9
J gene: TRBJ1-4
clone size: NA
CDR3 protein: CASRPPPGQGVANEKLFF
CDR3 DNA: TGTGCCAGCAGACCCCCGCCGGGACAGGGGGTGGCTAATGAAAAACTGTTTTTT

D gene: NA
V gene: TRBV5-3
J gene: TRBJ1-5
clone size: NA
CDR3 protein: CARSSTGLYSNQPQHF
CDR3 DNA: TGTGCCAGAAGCTCCACAGGGCTATATAGCAATCAGCCCCAGCATTTT

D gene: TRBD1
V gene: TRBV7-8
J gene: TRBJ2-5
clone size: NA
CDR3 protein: CASSRDRGRETQYF
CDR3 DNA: TGTGCCAGCAGCCGAGACAGGGGGCGAGAGACCCAGTACTTC

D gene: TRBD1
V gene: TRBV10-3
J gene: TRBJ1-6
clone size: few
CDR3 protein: CAISDAIGQGSSPLHF
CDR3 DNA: TGTGCCATCAGTGATGCCATCGGACAGGGGAGTTCACCCCTCCACTTT

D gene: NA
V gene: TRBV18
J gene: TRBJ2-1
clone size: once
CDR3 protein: CASSQGAGNEQFF
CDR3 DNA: TGTGCCAGCTCACAGGGCGCGGGCAATGAGCAGTTCTTC

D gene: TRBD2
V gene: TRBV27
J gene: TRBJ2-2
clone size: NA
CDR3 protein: CASSSPGLAGNTGELFF
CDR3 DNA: TGTGCCAGCAGCTCTCCGGGACTAGCGGGGAACACCGGGGAGCTGTTTTTT

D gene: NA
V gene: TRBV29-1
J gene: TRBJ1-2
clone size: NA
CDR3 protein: CSVDPREGGYTF
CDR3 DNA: TGCAGCGTTGATCCAAGGGAGGGAGGCTACACCTTC

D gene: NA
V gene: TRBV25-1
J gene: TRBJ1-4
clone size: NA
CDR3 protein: CASSSEPGQVVGKLFF
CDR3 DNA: TGTGCCAGCAGTTCGGAACCGGGACAAGTGGTTGGGAAACTGTTTTTT

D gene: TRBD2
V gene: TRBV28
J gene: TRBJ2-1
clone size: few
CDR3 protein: CASSLFWTSGGFYNEQFF
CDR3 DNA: TGTGCCAGCAGTTTATTTTGGACTAGCGGGGGGTTTTACAATGAGCAGTTCTTC

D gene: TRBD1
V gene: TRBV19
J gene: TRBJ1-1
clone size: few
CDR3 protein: CASSILPGQGNTEAFF
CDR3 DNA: TGTGCCAGTAGTATACTACCGGGACAGGGGAACACTGAAGCTTTCTTT

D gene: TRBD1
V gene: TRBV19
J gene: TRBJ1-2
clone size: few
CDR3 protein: CASVRDRADYGYTF
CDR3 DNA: TGTGCCAGTGTAAGGGACAGGGCCGACTATGGCTACACCTTC

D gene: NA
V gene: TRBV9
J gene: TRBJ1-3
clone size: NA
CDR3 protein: CASSAHIPGSGNTIYF
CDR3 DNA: TGTGCCAGCAGCGCCCACATCCCAGGGTCTGGAAACACCATATATTTT

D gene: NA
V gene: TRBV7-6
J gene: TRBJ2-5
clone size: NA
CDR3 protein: CASSLPEQETQYF
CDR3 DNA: TGTGCCAGCAGCTTGCCAGAACAAGAGACCCAGTACTTC

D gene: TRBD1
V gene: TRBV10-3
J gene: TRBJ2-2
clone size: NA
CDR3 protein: CAIRDRADTGELFF
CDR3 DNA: TGTGCCATCAGGGACAGGGCCGACACCGGGGAGCTGTTTTTT

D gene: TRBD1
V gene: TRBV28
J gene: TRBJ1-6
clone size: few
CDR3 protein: CASRPPGQGLSPLHF
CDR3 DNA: TGTGCCAGCAGACCTCCGGGACAGGGGTTGTCACCCCTCCACTTT

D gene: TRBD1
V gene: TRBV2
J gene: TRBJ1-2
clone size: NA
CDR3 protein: CASSRTGGNYGYTF
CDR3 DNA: TGTGCCAGCAGTCGGACAGGGGGTAACTATGGCTACACCTTC

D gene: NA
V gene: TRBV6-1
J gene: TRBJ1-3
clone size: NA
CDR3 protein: CASIRGSQAGNTIYF
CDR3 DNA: TGTGCCAGCATAAGGGGCAGCCAGGCGGGAAACACCATATATTTT

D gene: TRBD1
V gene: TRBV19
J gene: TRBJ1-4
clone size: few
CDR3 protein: CASSIGGQGAEKLFF
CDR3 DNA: TGTGCCAGTAGTATAGGTGGACAGGGGGCTGAAAAACTGTTTTTT

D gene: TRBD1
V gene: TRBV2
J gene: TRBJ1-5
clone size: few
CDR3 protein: CASRVQGSNQPQHF
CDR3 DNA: TGTGCCAGCAGGGTACAGGGGTCCAATCAGCCCCAGCATTTT

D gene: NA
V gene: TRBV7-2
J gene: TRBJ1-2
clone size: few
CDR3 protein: CASSRTGTSDLYGYTF
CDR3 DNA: TGTGCCAGCAGCCGCACCGGGACATCTGACCTTTATGGCTACACCTTC

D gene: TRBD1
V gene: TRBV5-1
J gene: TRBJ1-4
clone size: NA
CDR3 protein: CASSAGQGTNEKLFF
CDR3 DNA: TGCGCCAGCAGCGCAGGACAGGGCACTAATGAAAAACTGTTTTTT

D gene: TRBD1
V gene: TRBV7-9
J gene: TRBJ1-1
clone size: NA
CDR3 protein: CASSDTGDTEAFF
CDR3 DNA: TGTGCCAGCAGCGATACAGGGGACACTGAAGCTTTCTTT

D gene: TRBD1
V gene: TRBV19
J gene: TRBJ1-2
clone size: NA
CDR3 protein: CASSPIGQGSGYGYTF
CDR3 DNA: TGTGCCAGTAGTCCAATAGGACAGGGGAGTGGATATGGCTACACCTTC

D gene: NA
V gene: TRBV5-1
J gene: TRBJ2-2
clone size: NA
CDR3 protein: CASSEQGPNTGELFF
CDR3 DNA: TGCGCCAGCAGCGAGCAGGGCCCGAACACCGGGGAGCTGTTTTTT

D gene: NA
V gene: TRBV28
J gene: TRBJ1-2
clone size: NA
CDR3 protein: CASGREYGYTF
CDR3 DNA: TGTGCCAGCGGACGGGAGTACGGCTACACCTTC

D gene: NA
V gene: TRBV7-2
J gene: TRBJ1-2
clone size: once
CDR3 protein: CASKSPFNYGYTF
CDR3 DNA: TGTGCCAGCAAGAGTCCTTTCAACTATGGCTACACCTTC

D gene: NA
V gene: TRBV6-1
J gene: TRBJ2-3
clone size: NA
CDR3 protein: CASSDSIRGTDTQYF
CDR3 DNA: TGTGCCAGCAGTGATTCCATCAGGGGCACAGATACGCAGTATTTT

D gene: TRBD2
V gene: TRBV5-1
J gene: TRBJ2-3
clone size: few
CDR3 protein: CASSLAFSGGADTQYF
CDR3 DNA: TGCGCCAGCAGCTTGGCCTTTAGCGGGGGGGCGGATACGCAGTATTTT

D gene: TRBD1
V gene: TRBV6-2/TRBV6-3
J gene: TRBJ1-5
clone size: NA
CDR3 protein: CASSYSTTGGNQPQHF
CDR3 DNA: TGTGCCAGCAGTTACTCAACGACAGGGGGCAATCAGCCCCAGCATTTT

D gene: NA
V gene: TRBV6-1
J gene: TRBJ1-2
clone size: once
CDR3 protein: CASSEVYGYTF
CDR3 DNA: TGTGCCAGCAGTGAAGTATATGGCTACACCTTC

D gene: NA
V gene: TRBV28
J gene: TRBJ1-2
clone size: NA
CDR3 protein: CASRRGGTHGYTF
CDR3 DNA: TGTGCCAGCAGGAGGGGGGGCACCCATGGCTACACCTTC

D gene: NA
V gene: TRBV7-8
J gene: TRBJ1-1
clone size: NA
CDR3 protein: CASGLQEYTEAFF
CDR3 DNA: TGTGCCAGCGGCTTACAGGAATACACTGAAGCTTTCTTT

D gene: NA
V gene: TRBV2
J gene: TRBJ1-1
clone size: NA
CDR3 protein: CASNSQGVNTEAFF
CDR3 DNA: TGTGCCAGCAACTCCCAGGGTGTGAACACTGAAGCTTTCTTT

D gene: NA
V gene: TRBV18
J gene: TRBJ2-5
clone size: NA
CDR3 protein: CASSPSGVQETQYF
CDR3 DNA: TGTGCCAGCTCACCATCGGGGGTCCAAGAGACCCAGTACTTC

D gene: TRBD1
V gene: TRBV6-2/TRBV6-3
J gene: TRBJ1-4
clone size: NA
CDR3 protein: CASSRRDRVFF
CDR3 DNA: TGTGCCAGCAGCCGACGGGACAGGGTGTTTTTT

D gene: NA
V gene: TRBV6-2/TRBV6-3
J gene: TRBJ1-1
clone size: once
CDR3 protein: CASSLRGRRAFF
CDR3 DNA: TGTGCCAGCAGTCTACGGGGGAGGAGAGCTTTCTTT

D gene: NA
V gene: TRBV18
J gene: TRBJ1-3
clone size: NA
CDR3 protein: CASSPRAGSSGNTIYF
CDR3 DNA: TGTGCCAGCTCACCGCGGGCGGGTAGCTCTGGAAACACCATATATTTT

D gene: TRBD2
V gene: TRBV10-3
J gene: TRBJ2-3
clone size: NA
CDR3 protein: CAVRAGTDTQYF
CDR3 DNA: TGTGCCGTTAGAGCGGGAACAGATACGCAGTATTTT